This T cell receptor (beta chain) was profiled in a study of regulatory T cells in long-lasting Graves disease. The study's findings and limits: Persistent cases favored TRBV28, TRBJ1-2 and TRBJ2-5.

Arm-PCR of CDR3 regions and iRepertoire HTBI primers were used to build TCR beta libraries. TCRdb itself ran the multiplex PCR reads through MiXCR, one entry per CDR3 protein. The table has a few hundred thousand distinct CDR3 sequences, around 11% seen once; the top ten hold under 20%. This clonotype was detected many times. The antigen is unknown. Time point noted: newly diagnosed GD, antithyroid drugs for less than 3 months. TCR sequences were obtained from RNA taken from PBMCs. EDTA tubes received approximately 8.4 milliliters of collected peripheral blood. The germline gives CDR1 DFQATT, CDR2 SNEGSKA (reference sequence). The CDR3 has 14 amino acids. V was trimmed by 0 bases and J by 3 bases, leaving 9 bases between them. These sequences were also reported in another study, on T cells in Graves' hyperthyroidism and ophthalmopathy. Turning to that study: Patients aged 18 to 65 had newly diagnosed hyperthyroidism lasting under 2 months. In the first-round RT-PCR of the TCR CDR3, the HTBI primer set was used.

The sequence came from a woman younger than 35 with Graves disease. Sequenced material: peripheral blood mononuclear cells (PBMCs), taken at new diagnosis, from a patient treated with antithyroid drugs. The J gene is TRBJ1-5, the V gene TRBV20-1, with D unclear. DNA of the CDR3: TGCAGTGCTAGAGACCCGACCCTCAATCAGCCCCAGCATTTT. Its protein is CSARDPTLNQPQHF.